This T cell receptor beta chain was identified in a study of cytotoxic CD8 clonotypes in ibrutinib-treated CLL. General observations from the study: Sample timing was unmatched between remission and later-progressing patients; lymph nodes unstudied. Clonality rose at ibrutinib response and fell back toward baseline at progression.

CDR1 and CDR2 from the germline V gene are SGHRS and YFSETQ. The CDR3 has 20 residues. Trimming at V came to 0 bases and at J to 5 bases, leaving 19 bases not matched to a gene. As concerns this clone: Its antigen is still unknown.

Produced via immunoSEQ multiplex PCR; TCRdb's table is partial and in-frame only. This sample has around 310,000 clones, with roughly 79% found just once. The sample in question was PBMCs, obtained before ibrutinib treatment. The source of this sequence is a human donor with chronic lymphocytic leukemia. This chain connects TRBV5-1 to TRBJ2-1; 8 bases map to TRBD1. The CDR3 protein is CASSLAFGQGIYFSHNEQFF. The CDR3 DNA is TGCGCCAGCAGCTTGGCCTTCGGACAGGGCATATATTTTTCTCACAATGAGCAGTTCTTC.